A selection of T cell receptor beta chains follows, all from one sample in a study of blood T cell repertoires in COVID-19. The protocol was immunoSEQ multiplex PCR, while the TCRdb copy is restricted to in-frame clones and leaves out a portion. This sample has about 75,000 clones, with about 79% found just once. Material: peripheral blood. The origin of the receptors is a woman aged 45-65 years with acute or convalescent COVID-19. Both conserved end residues are part of each CDR3. The order of the fields is V gene, clone size, D gene, J gene, CDR3 length, CDR3 protein, CDR3 DNA. D genes are given only for firm matches. Size is omitted from some rows. Given values are once, few, many or a class for expanded clones.

v_call: TRBV4-3
clone_size: -
d_call: TRBD1
j_call: TRBJ2-2
cdr3_length: 17
cdr3_aa: CASSQDLQGFNTGELFF
cdr3_nt: TGCGCCAGCAGCCAAGACCTACAGGGGTTTAACACCGGGGAGCTGTTTTTT

v_call: TRBV28
clone_size: -
d_call: -
j_call: TRBJ2-3
cdr3_length: 17
cdr3_aa: CASSQRGGGARTDTQYF
cdr3_nt: TGTGCCAGCAGTCAGAGAGGGGGGGGAGCGCGCACAGATACGCAGTATTTT

v_call: TRBV6-1
clone_size: once
d_call: -
j_call: TRBJ1-3
cdr3_length: 13
cdr3_aa: CASSEDRGNTIYF
cdr3_nt: TGTGCCAGCAGTGAAGACAGGGGAAACACCATATATTTT

v_call: TRBV3-1/TRBV3-2
clone_size: -
d_call: TRBD2
j_call: TRBJ2-1
cdr3_length: 12
cdr3_aa: CASSQPGGRQFF
cdr3_nt: TGTGCCAGCAGCCAACCGGGGGGAAGGCAGTTCTTC

v_call: TRBV19
clone_size: -
d_call: TRBD2
j_call: TRBJ2-7
cdr3_length: 16
cdr3_aa: CASSPRLAGGSYEQYF
cdr3_nt: TGTGCCAGTAGTCCCCGACTAGCGGGAGGCTCCTACGAGCAGTACTTC

v_call: TRBV5-1
clone_size: -
d_call: TRBD2
j_call: TRBJ2-1
cdr3_length: 14
cdr3_aa: CASSPGLAGNEQFF
cdr3_nt: TGCGCCAGCAGCCCAGGACTAGCGGGGAATGAGCAGTTCTTC

v_call: TRBV19
clone_size: -
d_call: -
j_call: TRBJ2-7
cdr3_length: 15
cdr3_aa: CASSIGPGARGEQYF
cdr3_nt: TGTGCCAGTAGTATAGGCCCCGGAGCCAGAGGGGAGCAGTACTTC

v_call: TRBV5-3
clone_size: -
d_call: -
j_call: TRBJ1-2
cdr3_length: 13
cdr3_aa: CARSLTGPYGYTF
cdr3_nt: TGTGCCAGAAGCTTGACAGGGCCCTATGGCTACACCTTC

v_call: TRBV6-1
clone_size: -
d_call: TRBD2
j_call: TRBJ2-3
cdr3_length: 15
cdr3_aa: CASSEIGRERDTQYF
cdr3_nt: TGTGCCAGCAGTGAAATCGGGCGGGAGCGGGATACGCAGTATTTT

v_call: TRBV27
clone_size: -
d_call: TRBD2
j_call: TRBJ2-3
cdr3_length: 19
cdr3_aa: CASSFFATGGRGMGDTQYF
cdr3_nt: TGTGCCAGCAGTTTCTTTGCTACTGGCGGGAGAGGCATGGGAGATACGCAGTATTTT

v_call: TRBV9
clone_size: -
d_call: TRBD2
j_call: TRBJ2-2
cdr3_length: 16
cdr3_aa: CASSRGLAGEPGELFF
cdr3_nt: TGTGCCAGCAGTCGAGGACTAGCGGGAGAACCCGGGGAGCTGTTTTTT

v_call: TRBV6-1
clone_size: -
d_call: TRBD1
j_call: TRBJ2-7
cdr3_length: 16
cdr3_aa: CASSEPGDRVYYEQYF
cdr3_nt: TGTGCCAGCAGTGAACCTGGGGACAGGGTTTACTACGAGCAGTACTTC

v_call: TRBV18
clone_size: few
d_call: TRBD1
j_call: TRBJ1-4
cdr3_length: 15
cdr3_aa: CASSPVDRGYEKLFF
cdr3_nt: TGTGCCAGCTCACCAGTGGACAGGGGTTATGAAAAACTGTTTTTT

v_call: TRBV28
clone_size: -
d_call: TRBD1
j_call: TRBJ1-2
cdr3_length: 17
cdr3_aa: CASSPPGTGAIAGGYTF
cdr3_nt: TGTGCCAGCTCCCCACCCGGGACAGGGGCGATCGCTGGCGGCTACACCTTC

v_call: TRBV6-5
clone_size: -
d_call: -
j_call: TRBJ2-7
cdr3_length: 15
cdr3_aa: CASSYSKDRRYEQYF
cdr3_nt: TGTGCCAGCAGTTACTCGAAAGACAGACGCTACGAGCAGTACTTC